This TCR beta chain was identified during a study of shared clonotypes between healthy human individuals. About the research overall: Every donor yielded three CD4 naive, three CD4 memory, two CD8 naive and one CD8 memory plate. Study-wide findings and caveats: It was the non-shared clonotypes that had lower generation probabilities than clonotypes shared by all four donors. Among donors, clonotype sharing was expected to be affected by sequencing depth. Naive CD4 clonotype sharing across a handful of donors was approximately 5%.

Deletions cut 4 bases from V and 3 bases from J, with 13 bases between. The CDR3 is 14 residues long. Germline loops: CDR1 MNHEY, CDR2 SVGAGI. With respect to this clone: What it binds is unknown.

TCRdb's table, derived via immunoSEQ multiplex PCR, lists solely in-frame clones and lacks some. The sample includes 2 million to 2.5 million clones, 85% to 95% seen only once; the top ten take around 0.35%. Input material: naive CD4+ T cells from PBMCs. Subset: CD45RA+ positively selected. The source of this sequence is a man younger than 30 in good health. Some clones in this sample may be carry-over from other donors' samples. V gene TRBV6-5 combines with J gene TRBJ2-7; D is unresolved. CDR3 region: CASSSTASSYEQYF. The CDR3 DNA is TGTGCCAGCAGTTCCACAGCTTCGAGCTACGAGCAGTACTTC.